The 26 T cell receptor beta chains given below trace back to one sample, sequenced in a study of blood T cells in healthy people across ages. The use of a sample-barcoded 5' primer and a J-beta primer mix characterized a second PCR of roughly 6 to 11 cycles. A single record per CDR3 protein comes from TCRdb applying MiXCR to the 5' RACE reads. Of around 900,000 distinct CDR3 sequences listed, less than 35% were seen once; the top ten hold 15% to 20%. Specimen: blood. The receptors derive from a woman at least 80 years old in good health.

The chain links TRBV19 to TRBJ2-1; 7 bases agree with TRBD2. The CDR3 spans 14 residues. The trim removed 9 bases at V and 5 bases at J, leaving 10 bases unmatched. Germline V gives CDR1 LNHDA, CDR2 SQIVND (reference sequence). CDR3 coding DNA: TGTGCCAGACCTGGGGCTAGCGGAGACAATGAGCAGTTCTTC. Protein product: CARPGASGDNEQFF.

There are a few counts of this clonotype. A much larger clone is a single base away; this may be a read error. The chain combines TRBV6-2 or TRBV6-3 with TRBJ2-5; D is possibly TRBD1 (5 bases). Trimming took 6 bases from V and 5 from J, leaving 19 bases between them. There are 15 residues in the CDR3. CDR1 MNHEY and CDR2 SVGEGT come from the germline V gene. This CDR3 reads CASSYRQGSGETQYF. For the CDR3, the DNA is TGTGCCAGCAGCTACCGTCAGGGTTCTGGGGAGACCCAGTACTTC.

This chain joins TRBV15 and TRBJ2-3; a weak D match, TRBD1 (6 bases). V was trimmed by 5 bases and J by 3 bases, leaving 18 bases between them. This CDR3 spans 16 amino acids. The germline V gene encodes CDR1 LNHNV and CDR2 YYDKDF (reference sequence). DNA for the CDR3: TGTGCCACCAGCGGAGGTTCGGCAGGGGATACAGATACGCAGTATTTT. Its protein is CATSGGSAGDTDTQYF.

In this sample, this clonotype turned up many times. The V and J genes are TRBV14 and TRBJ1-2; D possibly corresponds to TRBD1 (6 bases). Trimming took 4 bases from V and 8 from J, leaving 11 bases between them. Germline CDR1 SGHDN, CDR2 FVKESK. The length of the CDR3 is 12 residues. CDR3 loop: CASSPQGWGYTF. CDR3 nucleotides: TGTGCCAGCAGCCCACAGGGTTGGGGCTACACCTTC.

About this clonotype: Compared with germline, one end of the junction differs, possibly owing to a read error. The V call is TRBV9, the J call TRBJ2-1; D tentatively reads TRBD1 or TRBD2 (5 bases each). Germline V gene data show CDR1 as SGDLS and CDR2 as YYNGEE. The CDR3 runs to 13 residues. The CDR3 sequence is CASGVGDVDEQFF. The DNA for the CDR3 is TGTGCCAGCGGCGTAGGGGACGTGGATGAGCAGTTCTTC.

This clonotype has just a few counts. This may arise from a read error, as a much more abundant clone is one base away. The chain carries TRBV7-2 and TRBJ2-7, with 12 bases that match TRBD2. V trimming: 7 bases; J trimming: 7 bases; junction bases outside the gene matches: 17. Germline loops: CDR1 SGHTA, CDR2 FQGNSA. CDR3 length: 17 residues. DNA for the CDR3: TGTGCCAGCATCGACCCCAGACTAGCGGGGGAAAACAATGAGCAGTACTTC. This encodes CASIDPRLAGENNEQYF.

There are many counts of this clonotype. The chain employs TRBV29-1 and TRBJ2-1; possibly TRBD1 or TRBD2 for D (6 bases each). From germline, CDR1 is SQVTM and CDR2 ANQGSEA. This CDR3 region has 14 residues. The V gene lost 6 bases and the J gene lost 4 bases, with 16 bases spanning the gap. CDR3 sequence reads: CSVAEGGTYNEQFF. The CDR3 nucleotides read TGCAGCGTCGCCGAGGGGGGAACTTACAATGAGCAGTTCTTC.

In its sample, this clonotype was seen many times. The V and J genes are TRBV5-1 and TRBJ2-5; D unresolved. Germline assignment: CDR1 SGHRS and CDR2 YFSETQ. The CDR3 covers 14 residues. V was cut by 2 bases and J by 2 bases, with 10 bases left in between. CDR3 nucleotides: TGCGCCAGCAGCTTAAGGGTCCAACAAGAGACCCAGTACTTC. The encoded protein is CASSLRVQQETQYF.

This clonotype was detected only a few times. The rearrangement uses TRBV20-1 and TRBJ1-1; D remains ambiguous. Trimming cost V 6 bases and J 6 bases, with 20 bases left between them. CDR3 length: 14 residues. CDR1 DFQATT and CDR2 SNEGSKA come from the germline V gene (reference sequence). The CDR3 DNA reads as TGCAGTGCCGGTCAAGGCAGCGTGATGGCTGAAGCTTTCTTT. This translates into CSAGQGSVMAEAFF.

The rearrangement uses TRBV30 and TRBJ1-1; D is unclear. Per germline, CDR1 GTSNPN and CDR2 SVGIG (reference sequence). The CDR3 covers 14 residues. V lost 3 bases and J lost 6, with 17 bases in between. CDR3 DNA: TGTGCCTGGAGCAGCCGGACGTTAGGTGCTGAAGCTTTCTTT. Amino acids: CAWSSRTLGAEAFF.

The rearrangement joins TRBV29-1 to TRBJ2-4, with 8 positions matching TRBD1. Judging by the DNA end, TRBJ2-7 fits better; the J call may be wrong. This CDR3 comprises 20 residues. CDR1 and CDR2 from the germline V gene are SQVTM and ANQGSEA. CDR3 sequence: CSAFAQTGVDVITRSYEQYF. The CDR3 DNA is TGCAGCGCTTTTGCCCAGACAGGGGTTGATGTCATTACGAGGTCCTACGAGCAGTACTTC.

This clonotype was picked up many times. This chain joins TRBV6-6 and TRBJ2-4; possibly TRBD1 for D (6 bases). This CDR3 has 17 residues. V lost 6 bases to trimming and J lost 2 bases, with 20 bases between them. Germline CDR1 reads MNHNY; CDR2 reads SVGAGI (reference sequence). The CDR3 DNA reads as TGTGCCAGCAGCTCCCTCCTTTCAGGGGATACCAAAAACATTCAGTACTTC. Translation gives CASSSLLSGDTKNIQYF.

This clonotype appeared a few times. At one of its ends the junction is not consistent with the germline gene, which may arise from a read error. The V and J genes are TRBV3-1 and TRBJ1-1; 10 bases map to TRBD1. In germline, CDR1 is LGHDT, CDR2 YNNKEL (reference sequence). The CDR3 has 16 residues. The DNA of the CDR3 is TGTGCCAGCAGCCATTTGAGGGGACAGGGGAACATTGAAGCTTTCTTT. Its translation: CASSHLRGQGNIEAFF.

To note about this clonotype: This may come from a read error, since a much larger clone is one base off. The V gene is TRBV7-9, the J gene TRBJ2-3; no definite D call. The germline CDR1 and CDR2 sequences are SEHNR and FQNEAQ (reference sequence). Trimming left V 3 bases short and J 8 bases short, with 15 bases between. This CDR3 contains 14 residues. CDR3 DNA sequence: TGTGCCAGCAGCTTTACATCATCCGGCGGTACGCAGTATTTT. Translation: CASSFTSSGGTQYF. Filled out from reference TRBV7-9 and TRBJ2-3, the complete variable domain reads DTGVSQNPRHKITKRGQNVTFRCDPISEHNRLYWYRQTLGQGPEFLTYFQNEAQLEKSRLLSDRFSAERPKGSFSTLEIQRTEQGDSAMYLCASSFTSSGGTQYFGPGTRLTVL.

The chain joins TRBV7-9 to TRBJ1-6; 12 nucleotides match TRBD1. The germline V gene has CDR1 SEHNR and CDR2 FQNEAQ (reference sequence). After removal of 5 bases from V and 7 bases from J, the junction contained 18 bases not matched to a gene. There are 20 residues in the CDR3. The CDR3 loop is CASSLGTGGGQSAGNSPLHF. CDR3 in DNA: TGTGCCAGCAGCCTCGGGACAGGGGGCGGCCAGTCAGCGGGGAATTCACCCCTCCACTTT.

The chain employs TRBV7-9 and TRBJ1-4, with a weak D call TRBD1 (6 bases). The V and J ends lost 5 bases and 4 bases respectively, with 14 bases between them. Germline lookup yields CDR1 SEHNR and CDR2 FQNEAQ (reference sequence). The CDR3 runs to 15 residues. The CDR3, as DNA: TGTGCCAGCAGCGGCCGGGACACCCTTAATGAAAAACTGTTTTTT. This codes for CASSGRDTLNEKLFF. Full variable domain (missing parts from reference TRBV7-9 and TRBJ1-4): DTGVSQNPRHKITKRGQNVTFRCDPISEHNRLYWYRQTLGQGPEFLTYFQNEAQLEKSRLLSDRFSAERPKGSFSTLEIQRTEQGDSAMYLCASSGRDTLNEKLFFGSGTQLSVL.

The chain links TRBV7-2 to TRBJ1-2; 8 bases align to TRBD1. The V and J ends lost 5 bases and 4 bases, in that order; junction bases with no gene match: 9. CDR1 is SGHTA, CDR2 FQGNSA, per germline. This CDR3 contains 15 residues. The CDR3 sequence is CASSASGGGGYGYTF. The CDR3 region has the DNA TGTGCCAGCAGCGCTTCAGGGGGCGGTGGCTATGGCTACACCTTC.

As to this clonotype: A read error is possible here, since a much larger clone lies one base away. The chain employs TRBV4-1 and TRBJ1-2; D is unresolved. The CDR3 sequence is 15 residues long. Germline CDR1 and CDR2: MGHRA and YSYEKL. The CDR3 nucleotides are TGCGCCAGCAGCCAAGTAGTTACAGCGCCCTATAGCTACACCTTC. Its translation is CASSQVVTAPYSYTF.

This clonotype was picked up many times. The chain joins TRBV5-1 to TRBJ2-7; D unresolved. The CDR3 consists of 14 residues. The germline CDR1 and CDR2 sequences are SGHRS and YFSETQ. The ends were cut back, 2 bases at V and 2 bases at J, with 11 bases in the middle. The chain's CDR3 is CASSFGLPTYEQYF. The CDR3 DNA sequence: TGCGCCAGCAGCTTTGGGTTACCGACCTACGAGCAGTACTTC.

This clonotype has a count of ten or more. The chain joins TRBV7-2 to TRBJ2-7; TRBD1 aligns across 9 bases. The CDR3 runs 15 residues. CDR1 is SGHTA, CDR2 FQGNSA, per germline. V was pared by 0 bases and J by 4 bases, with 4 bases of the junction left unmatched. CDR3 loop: CASSLAGQGQYEQYF. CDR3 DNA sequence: TGTGCCAGCAGCTTAGCGGGACAGGGTCAATACGAGCAGTACTTC.

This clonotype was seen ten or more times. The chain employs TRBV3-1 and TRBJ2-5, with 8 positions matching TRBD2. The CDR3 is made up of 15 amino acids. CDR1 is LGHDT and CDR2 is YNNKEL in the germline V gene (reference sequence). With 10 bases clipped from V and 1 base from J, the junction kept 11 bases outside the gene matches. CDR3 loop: CATRPTSGFQETQYF. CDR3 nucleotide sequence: TGTGCCACCCGACCTACTAGCGGCTTCCAAGAGACCCAGTACTTC.

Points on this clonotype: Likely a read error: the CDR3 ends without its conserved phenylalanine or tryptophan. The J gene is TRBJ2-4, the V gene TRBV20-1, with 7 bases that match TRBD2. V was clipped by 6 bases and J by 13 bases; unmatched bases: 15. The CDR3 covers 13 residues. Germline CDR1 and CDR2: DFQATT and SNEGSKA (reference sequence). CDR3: CSARPSSGYVQYC. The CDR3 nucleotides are TGCAGTGCGAGACCATCTAGCGGCTACGTGCAGTACTGC.

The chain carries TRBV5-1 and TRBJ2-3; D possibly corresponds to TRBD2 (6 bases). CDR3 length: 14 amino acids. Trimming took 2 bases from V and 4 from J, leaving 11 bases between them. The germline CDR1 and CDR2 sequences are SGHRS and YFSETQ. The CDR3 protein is CASSLWGLADTQYF. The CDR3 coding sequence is TGCGCCAGCAGCTTATGGGGACTCGCAGATACGCAGTATTTT.

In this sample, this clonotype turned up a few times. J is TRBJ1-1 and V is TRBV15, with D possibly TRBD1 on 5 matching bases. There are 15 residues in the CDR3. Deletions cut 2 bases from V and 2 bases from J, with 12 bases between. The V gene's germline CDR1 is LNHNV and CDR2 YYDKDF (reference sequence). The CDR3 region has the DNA TGTGCCACCAGCAGACTTACAGGTTACAACACTGAAGCTTTCTTT. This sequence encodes CATSRLTGYNTEAFF.

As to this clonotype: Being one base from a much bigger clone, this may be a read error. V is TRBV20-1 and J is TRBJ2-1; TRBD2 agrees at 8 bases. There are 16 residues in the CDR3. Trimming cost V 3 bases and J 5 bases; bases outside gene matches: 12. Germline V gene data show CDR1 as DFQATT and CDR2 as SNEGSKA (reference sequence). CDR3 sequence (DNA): TGCAGTGCTAGTGCGGCCTCGCGGGGGGCCCACAATGAGCAGTTCTTC. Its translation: CSASAASRGAHNEQFF.

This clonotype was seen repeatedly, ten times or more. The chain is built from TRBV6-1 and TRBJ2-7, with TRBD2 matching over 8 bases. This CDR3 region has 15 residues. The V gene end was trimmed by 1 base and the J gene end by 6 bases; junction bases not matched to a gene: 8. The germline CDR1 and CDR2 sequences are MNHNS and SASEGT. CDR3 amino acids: CASSEVNGGASEQYF. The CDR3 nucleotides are TGTGCCAGCAGTGAAGTCAACGGGGGGGCGAGCGAGCAGTACTTC.